This T cell receptor (beta chain) was captured by sequencing in a study of OX40 agonist ivuxolimab in advanced cancers. On the study more broadly: The dose-escalation cohort was over 65% male, with a mean age of around 60 years, ranging roughly 23 to 90. Whole-study results and caveats: At doses 0.1 to 3.0 mg/kg, CD4+ and CD8+ clones expanded.

Blood was sampled at baseline, cycle 4 day 1, and cycle 7 day 1. CDR3 length: 13 amino acids. In germline, CDR1 is SGDLS, CDR2 YYNGEE. J lost 5 bases, V lost 7 bases, and 4 bases had no gene match. Clones were sequenced by immunoSEQ multiplex PCR, and TCRdb holds only the in-frame ones, with some missing. The sample consists of approximately 59,000 clones, approximately 86% of them appearing once. Details on this clone: Its antigen is still unknown.

The material sequenced was CD4+ or CD8+ T cells sorted from blood, taken in a trial of the OX40 agonist ivuxolimab. The chain carries TRBV9 and TRBJ2-5; 11 bases match TRBD1. This sequence was found in an adult with an advanced solid tumor such as melanoma, head and neck, liver or kidney cancer. The CDR3 nucleotides read TGTGCCAGCGGACAGGGGGCAGTTGAGACCCAGTACTTC. Its translation: CASGQGAVETQYF.